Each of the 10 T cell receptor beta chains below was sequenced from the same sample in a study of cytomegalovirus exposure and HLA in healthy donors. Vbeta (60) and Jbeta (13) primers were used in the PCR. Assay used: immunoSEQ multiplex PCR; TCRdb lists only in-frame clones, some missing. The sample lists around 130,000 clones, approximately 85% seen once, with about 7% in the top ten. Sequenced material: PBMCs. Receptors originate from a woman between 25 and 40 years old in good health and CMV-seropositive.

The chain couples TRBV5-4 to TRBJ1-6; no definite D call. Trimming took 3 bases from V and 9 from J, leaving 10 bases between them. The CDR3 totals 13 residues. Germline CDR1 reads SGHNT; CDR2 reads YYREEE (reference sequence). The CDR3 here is CASSYGKSSPLHF. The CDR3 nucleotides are TGTGCCAGCAGCTACGGGAAGAGTTCACCCCTCCACTTT.

The CDR3 loop is CASSFQGQGSTNEKLFF. The CDR3 DNA follows: TGCGCCAGCAGCTTCCAAGGACAGGGGTCAACTAATGAAAAACTGTTTTTT. The genes are TRBV5-1 and TRBJ1-4, with TRBD1 identical over 9 bases. Trimming removed 2 bases from V and 0 bases from J; junction bases left unmatched: 5. CDR3 length equals 17 residues. Germline values: CDR1 SGHRS, CDR2 YFSETQ.

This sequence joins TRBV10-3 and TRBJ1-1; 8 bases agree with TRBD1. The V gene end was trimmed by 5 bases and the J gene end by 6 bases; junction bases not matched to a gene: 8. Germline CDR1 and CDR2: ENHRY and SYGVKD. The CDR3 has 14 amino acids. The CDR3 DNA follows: TGTGCCATCAGTCCGACAGGGGAGTTTTCTGAAGCTTTCTTT. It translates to CAISPTGEFSEAFF.

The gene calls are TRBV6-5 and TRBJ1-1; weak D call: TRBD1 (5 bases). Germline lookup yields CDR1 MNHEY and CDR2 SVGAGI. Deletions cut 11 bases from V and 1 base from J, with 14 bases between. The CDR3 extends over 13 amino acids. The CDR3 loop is CASTRGQNTEAFF. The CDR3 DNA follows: TGTGCCTCAACGCGGGGCCAGAACACTGAAGCTTTCTTT.

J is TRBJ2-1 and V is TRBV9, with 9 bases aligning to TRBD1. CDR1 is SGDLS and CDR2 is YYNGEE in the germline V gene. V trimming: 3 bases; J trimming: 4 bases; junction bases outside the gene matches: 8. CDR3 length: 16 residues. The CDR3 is CASSGLGTGRYNEQFF. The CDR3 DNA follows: TGTGCCAGCAGCGGCCTTGGGACAGGGAGGTACAATGAGCAGTTCTTC.

The CDR3 is CASSLPGNYEQFF. Here the CDR3 DNA reads TGCGCCAGCAGCTTGCCGGGGAACTATGAGCAGTTCTTC. V gene TRBV5-1 combines with J gene TRBJ2-1; tentatively, D is TRBD2 (5 bases). CDR3 length: 13 amino acids. CDR1 and CDR2 from the germline V gene are SGHRS and YFSETQ. V dropped 1 base and J dropped 8 bases, with 10 bases sitting between them.

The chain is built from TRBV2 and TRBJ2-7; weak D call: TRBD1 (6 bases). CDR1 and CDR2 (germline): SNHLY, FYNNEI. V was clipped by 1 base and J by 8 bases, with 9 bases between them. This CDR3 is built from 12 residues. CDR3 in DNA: TGTGCCAGCAGTGAAGGAGGGGGACAGCAGTACTTC. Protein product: CASSEGGGQQYF.

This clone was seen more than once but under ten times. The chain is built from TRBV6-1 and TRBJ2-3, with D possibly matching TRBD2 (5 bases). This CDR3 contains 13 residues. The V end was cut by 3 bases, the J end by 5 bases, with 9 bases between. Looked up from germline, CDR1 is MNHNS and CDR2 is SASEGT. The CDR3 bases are TGTGCCAGCAGTGACCAACGGGGAGATACGCAGTATTTT. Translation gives CASSDQRGDTQYF.

The CDR3 DNA is TGTGCCAGCAGTACTACTGACGGCTCTGCAACTAATGAAAAACTGTTTTTT. Its protein is CASSTTDGSATNEKLFF. The chain links TRBV25-1 to TRBJ1-4; D not resolved. CDR1 MGHDK and CDR2 SYGVNS come from the germline V gene. This CDR3 comprises 17 residues. Trimming removed 5 bases from V and 0 bases from J, with 16 bases in between.

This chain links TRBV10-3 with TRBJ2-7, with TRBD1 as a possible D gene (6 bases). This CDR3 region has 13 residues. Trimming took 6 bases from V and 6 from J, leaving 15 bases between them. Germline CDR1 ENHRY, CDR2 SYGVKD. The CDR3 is CAIRQGISAEQYF. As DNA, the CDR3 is TGTGCCATCAGACAGGGTATTTCGGCCGAGCAGTACTTC.